The 16 T cell receptor beta chains below come from one sample, sequenced in a study of OX40 agonist ivuxolimab in advanced cancers. TCRdb's copy holds only in-frame clones and misses some; the assay was immunoSEQ multiplex PCR. The sample contains 11,000 or so clones, around 84% of which appear only once. Here the sequenced sample was CD4+ or CD8+ T cells sorted from blood, taken in a trial of the OX40 agonist ivuxolimab. These receptors were obtained from an adult with an advanced solid tumor such as melanoma, head and neck, liver or kidney cancer.

This clone was counted only a few times. The CDR3 loop is CASSGYTGELFF. As DNA, the CDR3 is TGCGCCAGCAGTGGATACACCGGGGAGCTGTTTTTT. The chain uses TRBV10-1 and TRBJ2-2; D unresolved. The CDR3 has 12 amino acids. Germline CDR1 WNHNN, CDR2 SYGVQD (reference sequence). V was shortened by 4 bases and J by 3 bases, with 3 bases between the two germline ends.

The chain recombines TRBV5-1 with TRBJ2-5, with unresolved D. V lost 0 bases and J 10 bases, leaving 7 bases between the germline ends. The CDR3 extends over 11 amino acids. Germline-derived CDR1 and CDR2 are SGHRS and YFSETQ. CDR3 region: CASSLAAVQYF. CDR3 coding DNA: TGCGCCAGCAGCTTGGCCGCGGTCCAGTACTTC.

The chain joins TRBV7-3 to TRBJ1-3; weak D call: TRBD1 (5 bases). V was trimmed by 5 bases and J by 0 bases, leaving 11 bases between them. The CDR3 contains 15 residues. Germline CDR1 is SGHTA and CDR2 is FQGTGA. The CDR3 DNA sequence: TGTGCCAGCAGCGCGGGACGGATCTCTGGAAACACCATATATTTT. Its protein product is CASSAGRISGNTIYF.

The chain is built from TRBV11-3 and TRBJ2-7, with a weak D call TRBD2 (6 bases). CDR1 SGHNT and CDR2 YENEEA come from the germline V gene. CDR3 size: 15 residues. Trimming shortened V by 1 base and J by 5 bases, and 15 bases separated the two germline ends. In DNA form, the CDR3 reads TGTGCCAGCAGCTTAGGCGGGACGCGAGGGAACGAGCAGTACTTC. Its translation is CASSLGGTRGNEQYF.

The chain couples TRBV6-1 to TRBJ2-7; D is uncertain. CDR1 is MNHNS, CDR2 SASEGT, per germline. The CDR3 runs 17 residues. Trimming removed 1 base from V and 2 bases from J, with 18 bases in between. CDR3 residues: CASSEVEDRFSPYEQYF. CDR3 sequence (DNA): TGTGCCAGCAGTGAAGTAGAGGACCGATTCTCACCCTACGAGCAGTACTTC.

This chain uses TRBV7-9 with TRBJ2-7; no clear D. The germline V gene has CDR1 SEHNR and CDR2 FQNEAQ (reference sequence). Trimming left V 5 bases short and J 5 bases short, with 10 bases between. The length of the CDR3 is 12 residues. The CDR3: CASSHQNNEQYF. The CDR3 coding sequence is TGTGCCAGCAGCCATCAGAATAACGAGCAGTACTTC.

As for this clone: In the same sample, other DNA sequences code for this CDR3. The chain is built from TRBV5-4 and TRBJ2-7, with D tentatively TRBD2 (5 bases). The CDR3 spans 14 residues. Trimming cost V 2 bases and J 0 bases, with 9 bases left between them. Germline lookup yields CDR1 SGHNT and CDR2 YYREEE (reference sequence). The chain's CDR3 is CASSFGLDSYEQYF. CDR3 nucleotides: TGTGCCAGCAGCTTTGGACTCGACTCCTACGAGCAGTACTTC.

The chain combines TRBV5-1 with TRBJ1-2; D ambiguous. This CDR3 spans 17 amino acids. Germline lookup yields CDR1 SGHRS and CDR2 YFSETQ. V was clipped by 0 bases and J by 1 base, with 16 bases between them. As DNA, the CDR3 is TGCGCCAGCAGCTTGGACTTCGGGCACAGATTTAACTATGGCTACACCTTC. It specifies CASSLDFGHRFNYGYTF.

The CDR3: CASSTTGQTTINEKLFF. The CDR3 coding sequence is TGTGCCAGTAGTACAACGGGACAGACAACGATTAATGAAAAACTGTTTTTT. The genes are TRBV19 and TRBJ1-4; 7 nucleotides match TRBD1. The CDR3 contains 17 residues. CDR1 is LNHDA, CDR2 SQIVND, per germline (reference sequence). Losses at the gene ends were 4 bases for V and 4 bases for J; bases not matched to a gene: 12.

This chain joins TRBV29-1 and TRBJ2-1; unclear D gene. This CDR3 has 14 residues. Germline-derived CDR1 and CDR2 are SQVTM and ANQGSEA. The ends were cut back, 2 bases at V and 3 bases at J, with 11 bases in the middle. The CDR3 DNA reads as TGCAGCGTTGAATCGGCAGCCCGCTACAATGAGCAGTTCTTC. Its translation is CSVESAARYNEQFF.

V is TRBV10-1 and J is TRBJ1-5, with 8 nucleotides matching TRBD1. The V segment lost 9 bases and the J segment 0 bases; nucleotides outside the gene matches: 4. The germline CDR1 and CDR2 sequences are WNHNN and SYGVQD (reference sequence). CDR3 size: 14 residues. The CDR3, as DNA: TGCGCCAGAGGACAGGGAGATAGCAATCAGCCCCAGCATTTT. Protein product: CARGQGDSNQPQHF.

Of note for this clone: This sample includes further DNA sequences coding for the same CDR3. This chain uses TRBV19 with TRBJ1-2; a weak D match, TRBD1 (5 bases). This CDR3 contains 18 residues. The germline gives CDR1 LNHDA, CDR2 SQIVND (reference sequence). The ends were cut back, 1 base at V and 5 bases at J, with 23 bases in the middle. The CDR3 reads CASSIGDPLTRLLYGYTF. The CDR3 coding sequence is TGTGCCAGTAGTATAGGGGACCCTCTAACTCGACTCCTTTATGGCTACACCTTC.

About this clone: At one end the junction does not follow the germline gene, possibly because of a read error. J is TRBJ2-7 and V is TRBV5-1; 8 bases align to TRBD1. Germline V gene lookup returns CDR1 SGHRS and CDR2 YFSETQ. This CDR3 has 15 amino acids. CDR3 amino acids: CASSSTTGGSYKQYF. CDR3 DNA sequence: TGCGCCAGCAGCTCTACAACAGGGGGATCCTACAAGCAGTACTTC.

The V and J genes are TRBV19 and TRBJ2-3; tentatively, D is TRBD2 (5 bases). The length of the CDR3 is 14 residues. V lost 6 bases and J 2 bases, leaving 12 bases between the germline ends. The germline V gene has CDR1 LNHDA and CDR2 SQIVND (reference sequence). The CDR3 is CASRPRDHTDTQYF. CDR3 nucleotides: TGTGCCAGTAGACCCCGGGATCACACAGATACGCAGTATTTT.

The chain employs TRBV29-1 and TRBJ2-7; D is undetermined. V lost 8 bases to trimming and J lost 2 bases, with 16 bases between them. The V gene's germline CDR1 is SQVTM and CDR2 ANQGSEA. This CDR3 has 13 residues. The CDR3 bases are TGCAGCACCCCGGACCCCCGGGCCTACGAGCAGTACTTC. Amino acid sequence: CSTPDPRAYEQYF.

The chain recombines TRBV11-2 with TRBJ2-1; no firm D call. Trimming stripped 3 bases from V and 7 bases from J, with 7 bases between. The germline V gene encodes CDR1 SGHAT and CDR2 FQNNGV. The CDR3 length is 12 residues. CDR3 DNA: TGTGCCAGCAGCTTCCAGTGGAATGAGCAGTTCTTC. This sequence encodes CASSFQWNEQFF.